This T cell receptor (beta chain) was found in a study of quantifying T cell responses using KT2 cells. Study-level background: cDNA was made from DNase-treated RNA using alpha and beta constant primers.

Known numbers of the T cell clone KT2 were added to PBMC. Fixed numbers of PBMC received varying amounts of KT2 cells. V was trimmed by 1 base and J by 1 base, leaving 14 bases between them. CDR1 and CDR2 from the germline V gene are LGHNA and YSLEER. This CDR3 comprises 16 residues. Notes on the study in general: The number of KT2 alpha and beta sequences was a linear function of input KT2 cells. Even the lowest spike-in, about one KT2 cell per 100,000 PBMC, yielded detectable KT2 sequences.

This clonotype was counted ten times or more. What it binds is not known. Each cDNA got a UMI-containing oligo ligated at its 3' end. An equimolar mix of RC1.1 and RC1.2 primed the beta chain across TRBC1 and TRBC2. TCRdb processed the UMI-ligation and nested PCR reads anew with MiXCR; each CDR3 protein has one entry. The sample holds around 56,000 distinct CDR3 sequences, over 9% seen once. Material for sequencing was PBMCs spiked with cells of the T cell clone KT2. The chain carries TRBV4-3 and TRBJ2-7, with D perhaps given as TRBD1 or TRBD2 (5 bases each). The receptor was derived from a human donor. The CDR3 reads CASSQGLGRESYEQYF. In nucleotides, the CDR3 is TGCGCCAGCAGCCAAGGCCTGGGCAGGGAGTCCTACGAGCAGTACTTC.